The table lists the clone carrying this TCR beta chain with a few counts. Its antigen is currently unknown. The data were obtained in a study of T cell repertoires in aging, cancer and after chemotherapy. Study-wide results and caveats: In cancer patients, declining TCR diversity with age involved lost richness and lost evenness. The repertoire data cannot show anything about immunological memory following chemotherapy. Age-matched healthy donors had significantly more diverse, less clonal blood TCR repertoires than untreated cancer patients.

TRB rearrangements spanning V, D and J were amplified using mixed TRB-A/B primers. MiXCR was run by TCRdb on the multiplex PCR reads, yielding one entry per CDR3 protein. This table has about 3,300 distinct CDR3 sequences, under 25% appearing once. Peripheral blood genomic DNA, not sorted cells or RNA, was the template. The clonotype comes from a human donor with a blood cancer. Sequencing was performed on blood.

In nucleotides, the CDR3 is TGTGCCCAGAGTACGAACACCGGGGAGCTGTTTTTT. As protein: CAQSTNTGELFF. The chain recombines TRBV11-2 with TRBJ2-2; no reliable D call. Germline assignment: CDR1 SGHAT and CDR2 FQNNGV. This CDR3 is 12 amino acids long. Trimming cost V 11 bases and J 0 bases, with 7 bases left between them.